A selection of T cell receptor beta chains follows, all from one sample in a study of blood T cells in healthy people across ages. TCRdb reanalysed the 5' RACE reads using MiXCR and keeps one entry per CDR3 protein. The table shows hundreds of thousands of distinct CDR3 sequences, with roughly 64% occurring only once. The specimen was blood. Receptors originate from a man in his thirties or forties in good health. CDR3s include the opening cysteine and the closing phenylalanine or tryptophan. The D gene is left open where the match is weak. Expanded clones get a size class; other rows say once, few or many, or leave the size out.

clone size | D gene | J gene | V gene | CDR3 DNA | CDR3 protein
once | . | TRBJ1-2 | TRBV10-3 | TGTGCCAGCAGTGATGCAGGCGCTTATGGCTACACCTTC | CASSDAGAYGYTF
. | . | TRBJ2-7 | TRBV5-1 | TGCGCCAGCAGCTTGGGTCAGGGCTTCGAGCAGTACTTC | CASSLGQGFEQYF
few | . | TRBJ2-7 | TRBV29-1 | TGCAGCGGTGCCGGTAATAGTGCCTACGAGCAGTACTTC | CSGAGNSAYEQYF
. | . | TRBJ2-4 | TRBV18 | TGTGCCAGCTCCCCTTCCGGAGGTGAGGGTGGGCAGTACTTC | CASSPSGGEGGQYF
. | . | TRBJ2-1 | TRBV5-1 | TGTGCCAGCAGCTCCGTGGGGGGCTCCTACAATGAGCAGTTCTTC | CASSSVGGSYNEQFF
. | . | TRBJ2-5 | TRBV6-5 | TGTGCCAGCAGTTACCTAGGTTCGAGGGTGGTGGAGACCCAGTACTTC | CASSYLGSRVVETQYF
few | TRBD1 | TRBJ2-7 | TRBV6-5 | TGTGCCAGCAGTTACGGGTACCGGGACAGTGCCTACGAGCAGTACTTC | CASSYGYRDSAYEQYF
. | . | TRBJ2-2 | TRBV28 | TGTGCCAGCAGTTCGGGGGGCAGTGGCGCCGGGGAGCTGTTTTTT | CASSSGGSGAGELFF
. | . | TRBJ2-7 | TRBV6-6 | TGTGCCAGCAGTTACCTGACAGATACCTACGAGCAGTACTTC | CASSYLTDTYEQYF
once | TRBD2 | TRBJ2-3 | TRBV6-1 | TGTGCCAGCAGTTTTACAGCGGGAGCTAGCACAGATACGCAGTATTTT | CASSFTAGASTDTQYF
. | TRBD2 | TRBJ2-5 | TRBV28 | TGTGCCAGTAGAGCGGGGGGCCAGATGGAGACCCAGTACTTC | CASRAGGQMETQYF
few | . | TRBJ2-3 | TRBV5-1 | TGCGCCAGCAGCTTTTTTTGGGGGGGGGCCGAAGATACGCAGTATTTT | CASSFFWGGAEDTQYF
. | TRBD2 | TRBJ2-3 | TRBV6-5 | TGTGCCAGCAGTTACTCGCGGGGGGATGTGTATACGCAGTATTTT | CASSYSRGDVYTQYF
few | TRBD1 | TRBJ2-7 | TRBV20-1 | TGCAGTGCTAGAGAATGGGGACAGGGATACGAGCAGTACTTC | CSAREWGQGYEQYF
. | . | TRBJ1-1 | TRBV20-1 | TGCAGTGCTAGTTTCAAGGTGGGGGCTGAAGCTTTCTTT | CSASFKVGAEAFF
. | . | TRBJ2-3 | TRBV4-2 | TGTGCCAGCAGCCAAGTAGTGGGGACGACAGATACGCAGTATTTT | CASSQVVGTTDTQYF
few | . | TRBJ2-1 | TRBV3-1 | TGTGCCAGCAGCCAAGACACTATCTCCTACAATGAGCAGTTCTTC | CASSQDTISYNEQFF
. | TRBD1 | TRBJ1-2 | TRBV12-3/TRBV12-4 | TGTGCCAGCAGTCCAGGACAGGGGGTCGGCTATGGCTACACCTTC | CASSPGQGVGYGYTF
. | . | TRBJ1-1 | TRBV11-2 | TGTGCCAGCGGAACCACAGGGCAAGCTTTCTTT | CASGTTGQAFF
once | . | TRBJ2-7 | TRBV30 | TGTGCCTGGAGTATGGGCCTCTCCTACGAGCAGTACTTC | CAWSMGLSYEQYF
. | . | TRBJ2-5 | TRBV20-1 | TGCAGTGCTAGAGATCTTAGAAACCTCCAAGAGACCCAGTACTTC | CSARDLRNLQETQYF
few | TRBD2 | TRBJ2-7 | TRBV20-1 | TGCAGTGCTAGCTCTGCGGGGGGAACCACCTACGAGCAGTACTTC | CSASSAGGTTYEQYF
. | . | TRBJ2-3 | TRBV6-5 | TGTGCCAGCAGTTACCGTGGCGATTACACAGATACGCAGTATTTT | CASSYRGDYTDTQYF